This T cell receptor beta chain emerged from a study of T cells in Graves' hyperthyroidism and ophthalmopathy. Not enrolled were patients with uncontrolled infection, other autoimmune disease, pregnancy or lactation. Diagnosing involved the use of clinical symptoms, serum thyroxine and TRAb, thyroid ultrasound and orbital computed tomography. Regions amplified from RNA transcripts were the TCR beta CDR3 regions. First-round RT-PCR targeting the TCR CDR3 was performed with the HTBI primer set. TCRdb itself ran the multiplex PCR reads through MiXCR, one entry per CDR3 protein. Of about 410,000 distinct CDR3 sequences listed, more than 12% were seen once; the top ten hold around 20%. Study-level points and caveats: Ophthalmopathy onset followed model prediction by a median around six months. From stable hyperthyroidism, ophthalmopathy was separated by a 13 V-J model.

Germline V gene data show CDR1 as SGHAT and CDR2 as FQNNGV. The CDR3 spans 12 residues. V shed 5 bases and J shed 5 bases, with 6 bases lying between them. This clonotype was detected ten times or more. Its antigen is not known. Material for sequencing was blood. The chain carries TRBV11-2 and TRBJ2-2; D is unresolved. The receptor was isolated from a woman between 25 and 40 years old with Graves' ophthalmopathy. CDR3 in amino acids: CASSRITGELFF. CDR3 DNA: TGTGCCAGCAGCAGAATAACCGGGGAGCTGTTTTTT.